This T cell receptor (beta chain) came from a study of early T cells in non-severe SARS-CoV-2 infection (dated by TCRdb to 2020 to 2022). Broadly, across the study: TCR sequencing used bulk RNA from unsorted whole blood, so alpha and beta chains could not be paired. Broad study findings and their caveats: VDJdb matching was skewed toward anti-spike CD8 responses, so virus-specific expansions were likely underestimated and private and CD4 specificities were missed.

The study was a case-control design nested within a healthcare worker cohort in London, UK, with weekly nasopharyngeal swab PCR tests and blood sampling. Healthcare workers were enrolled in the week of the UK lockdown, from 23 to 31 March 2020, and were followed every week for up to roughly 15 weeks. Libraries were constructed by 5' RACE. Sequencer: NextSeq 500. In the TCR library protocol, unique molecular identifiers were attached to individual cDNA molecules to correct for PCR bias and sequencing error. Both TCR alpha and beta chains were sequenced, and tight co-correlation was observed between alpha and beta sequence abundances in each sample. In the source study's methods: Decombinator V4 was used to perform V gene, J gene and CDR3 annotation of TCR sequences. TCRs were defined as expanded if a significant change between any two time points was detected under a Poisson model with p below 0.0001. TCR abundances were normalised to the total number of TCRs sequenced per sample and expressed as counts per million. VDJdb, accessed 1 November 2021, was searched for CMV, EBV and SARS-CoV-2 annotated TCRs, excluding TCRs annotated for multiple antigens. TCRdb reprocessing: public reads trimmed at Q25 with fastp, clones called with MiXCR, in-frame beta chains kept. Every entry covers one CDR3 protein and lists the most common genes and DNA from its rows. The V and J calls shown here were made by TCRdb, not taken from the authors' results. The sample records some 97,000 distinct CDR3 sequences, approximately 11% of which are singletons. The biggest ten clones account for roughly 4.8% of the sample.

This clonotype was seen ten or more times. No antigen is known for it. Base qualities are not recorded, but no much larger clone differs from it by a single base. The TCR comes from an adult who was a healthcare worker with PCR-confirmed SARS-CoV-2 infection or an uninfected control (not recorded which). Specimen: whole blood, collected at baseline.

Here is the DNA: TGTGCCAGCAGTCCCCGACAGGGACGAGACGGGGAGCTGTTTTTT. Its amino acids are CASSPRQGRDGELFF. The V and J segments used are TRBV7-8 and TRBJ2-2, with 7 junctional bases fitting TRBD1. The germline V gene gives CDR1 as SGHVS and CDR2 as FQNEAQ. From the cysteine through the phenylalanine, the CDR3 covers 15 amino acids. CDR3 DNA is the only sequence kept; it has 45 bases, read in frame from the first base. Here V drops 6 bases and J drops 7 bases, and the junction holds 11 bases not matched to any gene.